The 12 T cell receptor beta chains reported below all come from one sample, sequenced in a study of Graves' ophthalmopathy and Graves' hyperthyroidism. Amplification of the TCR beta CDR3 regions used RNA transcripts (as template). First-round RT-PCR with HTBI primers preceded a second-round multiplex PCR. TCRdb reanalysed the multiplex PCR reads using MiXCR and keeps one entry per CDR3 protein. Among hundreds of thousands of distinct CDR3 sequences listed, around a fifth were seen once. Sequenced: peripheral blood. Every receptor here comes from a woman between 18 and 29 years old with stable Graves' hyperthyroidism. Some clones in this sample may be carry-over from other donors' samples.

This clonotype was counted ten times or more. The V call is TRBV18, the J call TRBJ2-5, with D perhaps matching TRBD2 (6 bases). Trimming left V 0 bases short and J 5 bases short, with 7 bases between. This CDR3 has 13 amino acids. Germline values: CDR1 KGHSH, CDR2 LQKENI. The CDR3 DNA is TGTGCCAGCTCACCACCTGGAGGGGAGACCCAGTACTTC. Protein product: CASSPPGGETQYF.

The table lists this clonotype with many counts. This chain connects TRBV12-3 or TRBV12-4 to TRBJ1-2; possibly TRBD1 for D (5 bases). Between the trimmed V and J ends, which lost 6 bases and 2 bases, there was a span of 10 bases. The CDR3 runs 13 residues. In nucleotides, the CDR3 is TGTGCCAGCAGCGCAGGGCAGAACTATGGCTACACCTTC. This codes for CASSAGQNYGYTF.

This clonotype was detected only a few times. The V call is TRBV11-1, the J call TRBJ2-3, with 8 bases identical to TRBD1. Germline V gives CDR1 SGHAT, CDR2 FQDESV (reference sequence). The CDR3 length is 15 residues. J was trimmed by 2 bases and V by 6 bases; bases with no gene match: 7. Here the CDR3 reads CASSSTGGVTDTQYF. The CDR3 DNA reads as TGTGCCAGCAGTAGCACAGGGGGAGTCACAGATACGCAGTATTTT.

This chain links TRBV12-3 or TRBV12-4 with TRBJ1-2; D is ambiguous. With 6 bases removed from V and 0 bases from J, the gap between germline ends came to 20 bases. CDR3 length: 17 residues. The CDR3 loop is CASSPIGQWAPNYGYTF. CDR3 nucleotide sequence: TGTGCCAGCAGCCCCATAGGTCAGTGGGCCCCTAACTATGGCTACACCTTC.

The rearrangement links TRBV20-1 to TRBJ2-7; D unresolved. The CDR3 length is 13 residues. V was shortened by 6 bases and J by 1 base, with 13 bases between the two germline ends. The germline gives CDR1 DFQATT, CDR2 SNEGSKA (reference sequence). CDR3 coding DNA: TGCAGTGCAAGTGCTCTCCATTCCTACGAGCAGTACTTC. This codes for CSASALHSYEQYF.

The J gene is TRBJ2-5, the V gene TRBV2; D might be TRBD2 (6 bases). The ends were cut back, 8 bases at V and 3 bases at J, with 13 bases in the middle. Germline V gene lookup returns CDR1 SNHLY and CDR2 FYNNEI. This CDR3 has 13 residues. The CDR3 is CASLPGVEETQYF. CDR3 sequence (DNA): TGTGCCAGCCTCCCGGGGGTTGAAGAGACCCAGTACTTC.

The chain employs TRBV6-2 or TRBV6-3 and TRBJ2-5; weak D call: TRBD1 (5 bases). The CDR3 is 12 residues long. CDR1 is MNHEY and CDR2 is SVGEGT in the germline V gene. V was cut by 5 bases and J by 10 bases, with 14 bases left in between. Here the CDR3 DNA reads TGTGCCAGCAGTCAGACAGTCTCTAACCAGTACTTC. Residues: CASSQTVSNQYF.

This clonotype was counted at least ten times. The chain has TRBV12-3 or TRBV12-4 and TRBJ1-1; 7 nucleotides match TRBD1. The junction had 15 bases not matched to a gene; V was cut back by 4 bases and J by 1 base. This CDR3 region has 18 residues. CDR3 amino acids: CASSSTLLKTGANTEAFF. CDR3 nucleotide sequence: TGTGCCAGCAGTTCAACCCTCCTCAAAACAGGGGCGAACACTGAAGCTTTCTTT.

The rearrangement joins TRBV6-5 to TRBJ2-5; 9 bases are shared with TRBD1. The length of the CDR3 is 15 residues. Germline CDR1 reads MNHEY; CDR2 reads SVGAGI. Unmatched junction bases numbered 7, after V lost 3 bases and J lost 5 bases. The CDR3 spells CASSYTGTGLETQYF. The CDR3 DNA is TGTGCCAGCAGTTATACCGGGACAGGGTTGGAGACCCAGTACTTC.

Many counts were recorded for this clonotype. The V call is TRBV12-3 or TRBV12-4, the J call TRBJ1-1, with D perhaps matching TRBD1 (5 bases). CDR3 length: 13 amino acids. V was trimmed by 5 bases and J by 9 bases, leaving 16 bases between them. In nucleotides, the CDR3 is TGTGCCAGCAGTGACCGGGACCCTCAGCAAGCTTTCTTT. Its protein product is CASSDRDPQQAFF.

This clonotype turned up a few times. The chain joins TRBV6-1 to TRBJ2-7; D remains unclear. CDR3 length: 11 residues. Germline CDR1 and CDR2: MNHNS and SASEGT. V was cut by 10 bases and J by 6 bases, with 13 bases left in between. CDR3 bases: TGTGCCACCGCGGAAGTCGCCGAGCAGTACTTC. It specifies CATAEVAEQYF.

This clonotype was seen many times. CDR3 region: CASSPFGVDTEAFF. The CDR3 region has the DNA TGTGCCAGCAGTCCCTTTGGGGTGGACACTGAAGCTTTCTTT. This chain connects TRBV12-3 or TRBV12-4 to TRBJ1-1; D unclear. The CDR3 has 14 amino acids. V lost 5 bases to trimming and J lost 3 bases, with 13 bases between them.